This TCR beta chain was observed in a study of T-cell reconstitution after alpha-beta-depleted transplantation in children. The TCRbeta library was prepared with unique molecular identifiers. TCRdb re-analysed the PCR reads in MiXCR, keeping a single row per CDR3 protein. The top ten clones hold roughly 25% of a sample with approximately 99,000 distinct CDR3 sequences, 5.5% to 7% of them seen once. This clonotype was counted many times. The CDR3 totals 15 residues. The V end was cut by 0 bases, the J end by 4 bases, with 13 bases between. CDR1 LGHDT and CDR2 YNNKEL come from the germline V gene (reference sequence).

The TCR sequence derives from a male patient aged 2-15 years who had a stem cell transplant for acute lymphoblastic leukemia, so the T cells may come from the graft donor. This chain connects TRBV3-1 to TRBJ2-7; no firm D call. Sequenced material: PBMCs, mostly from graft donor cells, taken 360 days after TCRalphabeta/CD19-depleted stem cell transplant. The CDR3 region is CASSQEARPPYEQYF. CDR3 nucleotides: TGTGCCAGCAGCCAAGAAGCCAGACCCCCTTACGAGCAGTACTTC.